This T cell receptor (beta chain) derives from a study of human T cells and chemical hapten exposure (dated by TCRdb to 2020 to 2022). Concerning the study at large: For sensitization, 2% DPC in acetone was applied to an approximately 2 cm by approximately 2 cm area of upper inner arm skin. Patients additionally received weekly therapeutic DPC doses to the scalp throughout the approximately 22-week study period. Patch testing was done on the upper back using Finn chambers containing 0.01% DPC, and results were scored after 6 days according to International Contact Dermatitis Research Group standards. The mostly female patient cohort included alopecia areata with under or over 50% scalp involvement, alopecia totalis and alopecia universalis. The libraries were sequenced as a pool, and the TCR yield per sample differed mostly because of small variations in library volumes within the pool. This study followed changes in the peripheral blood TCR repertoire in vivo during primary and secondary sensitization of alopecia patients to the hapten diphenylcyclopropenone (DPC). Blood was sampled from patients pre-sensitization (week 0) and at 2, 6 and about 24 weeks after DPC sensitization. Approximately 28 alopecia patients provided blood for TCR sequencing at one to four time points (pre-sensitization, 2, 6 and 24 weeks).

What the work shows at the level of the full study, not this receptor alone: Expanded TCRs formed significantly more large CDR3 similarity clusters than pre-sensitization or healthy control sets, consistent with antigen-driven responses. Alopecia, a presumed autoimmune disease, was present in all patients, so the immune response of the patients might differ from that of healthy individuals. Repeated subsampling changed both the strength of the expansion versus patch-test correlation and the threshold at which the correlation became significant. Patch test score was positively correlated with the number of PT1 expanded TCRs, with significance at thresholds 8, 16 and 32 but not at 4. DPC sensitization did not change the number of TCRs with a frequency above 1 in 1000, and there was no evidence of changes in global repertoire structure.

About this clonotype itself: This clone's antigen is unknown. Per-base qualities were not stored, and no clone one base away is much larger.

Deletion took 5 bases off V and 4 bases off J, with a span of 9 bases between the germline ends. The CDR3 starts with the cysteine, ends with the phenylalanine, and has 13 residues. The DNA shown is the 39-base CDR3, in frame from base 1. Interpreted using the paper, the time point label stands for: pre-sensitization, week 0. Interpreted using the paper, the treatment or condition label stands for: therapeutic diphenylcyclopropenone sensitization with weekly scalp DPC. At every patch-test visit, the blood draw took place before the patch test was put on. Patients were eligible if aged 18 to 70, diagnosed with alopecia and judged suitable for DPC therapy, and pregnant patients were excluded. Total RNA was extracted from unfractionated whole blood that had been collected in Tempus Blood RNA tubes. Preparation of the library involved RACE. For sequencing, a NextSeq 500 was employed. Library preparation attached unique molecular identifiers to individual cDNA molecules for quantitative, reproducible TCR counting. Each blood RNA sample was used to sequence both TCR alpha and TCR beta chains. The paper's processing steps were these. Samples had a median of around 92,000 TCRs, with a range from roughly 23,224 to 750,000. The Decombinator software suite was used to annotate V, J and CDR3 in the TCR reads. For PS versus PT1 abundance plots, all samples were subsampled to the same number of TCRs (28,000). TCRs were defined as expanded if absent before sensitization and observed at least eight times at the 2-week time point. TCRdb applied fastp at Q25 and MiXCR to the public reads, then kept only in-frame beta chains. All rows with the same CDR3 protein become a single entry with the most common DNA and genes. TCRdb's processing, not the authors', yielded these V and J calls. In all, the sample holds approximately 370,000 distinct CDR3 sequences, and about 5.4% of those were seen once. The ten largest account for over 7% of the sample.

This receptor was taken from a woman aged 18-29 years with alopecia areata. Some clones in this sample may be carry-over from other donors' samples. In this chain, TRBV12-3 or TRBV12-4 is recombined with TRBJ1-5; TRBD1 is perhaps the D gene, given 5 matching bases. This specimen was whole blood, taken in connection with sensitization to the hapten diphenylcyclopropenone (DPC). CDR3 region: CASSVGLNQPQHF. The nucleotide sequence reads TGTGCCAGCAGTGTGGGGCTTAATCAGCCCCAGCATTTT.